The T cell receptor (beta chain) under discussion was sequenced for a study of Ad26.COV2.S vaccination and SARS-CoV-2 variants. About the study: Ad26.COV2.S shots went into the muscle once or twice, 56 days apart.

Germline loops: CDR1 LGHNA, CDR2 YSLEER. The length of the CDR3 is 16 residues. With 4 bases removed from V and 0 bases from J, the gap between germline ends came to 12 bases. Study-level findings and limits: Relative to placebo recipients, vaccine recipients exhibited elevated spike-specific TCR breadth. There was a possibility that the TCR breadth and depth analyses underestimated total T cell responses. Those who received vaccine or placebo ended up with similar non-spike TCR breadth.

Points on this clone: Its cognate antigen is unknown.

Treatment described: over 15 received Ad26.COV2.S at low or high dose, single or two shots; 5 received placebo; per-sample allocation not given. Collection of samples fell on day 63 after the first vaccine or placebo injection. Produced via immunoSEQ multiplex PCR; TCRdb's table is partial and in-frame only. The sample lists approximately 410,000 clones, 88% seen once, with 3.6% in the top ten. The origin of this receptor is a person aged 18-60 years who received the Ad26.COV2.S COVID-19 vaccine or a placebo. The chain links TRBV4-3 to TRBJ1-4; D perhaps matches TRBD1 (5 bases). The source material was peripheral blood, sampled in a trial of Ad26.COV2.S vaccine versus placebo. CDR3 protein: CASSLTGPPTNEKLFF. The CDR3 DNA reads as TGCGCCAGCAGCCTAACGGGGCCTCCAACTAATGAAAAACTGTTTTTT.